The 8 T cell receptor beta chains below come from one sample, sequenced in a study of blood T cell repertoires in COVID-19. Some clones are missing from TCRdb's copy, which holds only in-frame ones; the method was immunoSEQ multiplex PCR. This sample has 70,000 to 100,000 clones, with around 90% found just once. The sample comprised peripheral blood. Receptor source: a woman aged 70 to 79 with acute or convalescent COVID-19.

The table lists this clone with a few counts. The chain recombines TRBV30 with TRBJ1-2; 7 bases are a match to TRBD1. Germline V CDR1 and CDR2: GTSNPN, SVGIG (reference sequence). Losses at the gene ends were 2 bases for V and 8 bases for J; bases not matched to a gene: 5. This CDR3 is built from 12 residues. In nucleotides, the CDR3 is TGTGCCTGGAGTCATACAGGGGAAGGCTACACCTTC. This gives the protein CAWSHTGEGYTF.

Here the CDR3 reads CASSIGAGFSSYEQYF. The CDR3 DNA follows: TGTGCCAGCAGCATAGGGGCTGGGTTTTCGTCCTACGAGCAGTACTTC. This chain connects TRBV7-9 to TRBJ2-7, with a possible D match to TRBD1 (5 bases). This CDR3 region has 16 residues. Trimming took 5 bases from V and 1 from J, leaving 18 bases between them. Germline assignment: CDR1 SEHNR and CDR2 FQNEAQ (reference sequence).

The chain uses TRBV19 and TRBJ1-5; a weak D match, TRBD1 (6 bases). V was trimmed by 7 bases and J by 8 bases, leaving 21 bases between them. Germline values: CDR1 LNHDA, CDR2 SQIVND (reference sequence). The CDR3 is made up of 15 amino acids. Here the CDR3 DNA reads TGTGCCAGTACCCGAGACAGGATACCGAAGGAGCCCCAGCATTTT. This translates into CASTRDRIPKEPQHF.

The chain is built from TRBV24-1 and TRBJ2-1, with TRBD2 matching 15 bases. Germline CDR1 reads KGHDR; CDR2 reads SFDVKD. The V and J ends lost 3 bases and 7 bases, in that order; junction bases with no gene match: 6. This CDR3 is built from 17 residues. The CDR3 nucleotides read TGTGCCACCAGTGATCCTGGGACTAGCGGGGGGTTGAATGAGCAGTTCTTC. As protein: CATSDPGTSGGLNEQFF.

This clone was recorded only once. This chain joins TRBV10-2 and TRBJ1-2, with D perhaps TRBD1 (5 bases). Per germline, CDR1 WSHSY and CDR2 SAAADI. CDR3 length equals 12 residues. V lost 5 bases and J lost 2, with 6 bases in between. The CDR3 region is CASSRGNYGYTF. The CDR3 DNA reads as TGCGCCAGCAGTCGGGGGAACTATGGCTACACCTTC.

The rearrangement joins TRBV5-4 to TRBJ2-1; TRBD2 agrees at 14 bases. This CDR3 comprises 17 residues. The trim removed 4 bases at V and 6 bases at J, leaving 9 bases unmatched. The germline V gene has CDR1 SGHNT and CDR2 YYREEE (reference sequence). CDR3 DNA sequence: TGTGCCAGCAGCACCGGGACTAGCGGGAGTTGGGGCAATGAGCAGTTCTTC. Protein product: CASSTGTSGSWGNEQFF.

The chain carries TRBV3-1 (or the pseudogene TRBV3-2) and TRBJ1-2; D is possibly TRBD1 (5 bases). Germline V gene lookup returns CDR1 LGHDT and CDR2 YNNKEL (reference sequence). Trimming took 2 bases from V and 3 from J, leaving 13 bases between them. CDR3 size: 15 residues. The CDR3 region has the DNA TGTGCCAGCAGCCAACAGGGAGGTCGTGACTATGGCTACACCTTC. Its protein is CASSQQGGRDYGYTF.

The gene calls are TRBV5-1 and TRBJ1-1, with 8 bases matching TRBD1. The CDR3 is 14 amino acids. In germline, CDR1 is SGHRS, CDR2 YFSETQ. J lost 2 bases, V lost 4 bases, and 4 bases had no gene match. Written as DNA, the CDR3 is TGCGCCAGCAGCGTTACAGGGGGTAACACTGAAGCTTTCTTT. Translated, it gives CASSVTGGNTEAFF.